A selection of T cell receptor beta chains follows, all from one sample in a study of PD-L1 blockade in urothelial cancer. Libraries were prepared by immunoSEQ multiplex PCR; TCRdb keeps only in-frame clonotypes and omits some of them. Of around 100,000 clones listed, roughly 88% were seen once; the top ten hold 2.4%. The specimen was PBMCs, collected around atezolizumab (anti-PD-L1) treatment. The receptor source for this set is a man in his fifties with urothelial cancer. The CDR3 runs from the conserved cysteine through the conserved F or W. The D gene is left open where the match is weak. Clone size is shown for a subset of rows, as once, few, many or a class of expanded clone.

>TRBV5-4|TRBD1|TRBJ2-5|NA
CASSFDRGYQETQYF
TGTGCCAGCAGCTTCGACAGGGGATACCAAGAGACCCAGTACTTC
>TRBV28|NA|TRBJ2-5|once
CASSLFRQETQYF
TGTGCCAGCAGTTTATTCAGGCAGGAGACCCAGTACTTC
>TRBV6-5|NA|TRBJ1-2|NA
CASSYLGTRVYTF
TGTGCCAGCAGTTACTTGGGGACAAGAGTTTACACCTTC
>TRBV5-1|NA|TRBJ2-1|NA
CASSLGYSYNEQFF
TGCGCCAGCAGCTTAGGATACAGTTACAATGAGCAGTTCTTC
>TRBV4-1|NA|TRBJ2-7|NA
CASSVGQANSYEQYF
TGCGCCAGCAGCGTGGGGCAGGCGAACTCCTACGAGCAGTACTTC
>TRBV5-6|NA|TRBJ1-3|NA
CASSPGIPDFSGNTIYF
TGTGCCAGCAGCCCAGGCATCCCGGATTTCTCTGGAAACACCATATATTTT
>TRBV7-3|TRBD2|TRBJ2-2|NA
CASSLTELSGRALDGELFF
TGTGCCAGCAGCTTAACGGAATTGAGCGGGAGGGCCCTGGACGGGGAGCTGTTTTTT
>TRBV5-4|NA|TRBJ1-4|once
CASSFRKWGEDEKLFF
TGTGCCAGCAGCTTCCGGAAGTGGGGCGAGGATGAAAAACTGTTTTTT
>TRBV28|NA|TRBJ1-5|NA
CASRRTNSNQPQHF
TGTGCCAGCAGGCGTACTAATAGCAATCAGCCCCAGCATTTT
>TRBV14|NA|TRBJ1-6|NA
CASSQVGQANSPLHF
TGTGCCAGCAGCCAAGTAGGTCAGGCTAATTCACCCCTCCACTTT
>TRBV28|NA|TRBJ1-2|NA
CASSLGGGHYGYTF
TGTGCCAGCAGTTTGGGCGGGGGACACTATGGCTACACCTTC
>TRBV5-1|NA|TRBJ2-5|NA
CASSLSYPTEETQYF
TGCGCCAGCAGCCTTTCGTACCCCACGGAAGAGACCCAGTACTTC
>TRBV5-1|TRBD1|TRBJ2-1|NA
CASSSGTGAAKNEQFF
TGCGCCAGCAGCTCCGGGACAGGGGCGGCAAAGAATGAGCAGTTCTTC
>TRBV18|TRBD1|TRBJ2-5|NA
CASSPTPGQTQETQYF
TGTGCCAGCTCACCGACACCGGGACAGACCCAAGAGACCCAGTACTTC
>TRBV4-1|TRBD2|TRBJ2-1|NA
CASSQVLAEYNEQFF
TGCGCCAGCAGCCAAGTCCTAGCGGAGTACAATGAGCAGTTCTTC
>TRBV7-8|TRBD2|TRBJ2-5|NA
CASSLNRGRGETQYF
TGTGCCAGCAGCTTAAACCGAGGGCGGGGGGAGACCCAGTACTTC
>TRBV5-5|TRBD2|TRBJ2-7|once
CASSLAGLAGVYEQYF
TGTGCCAGCAGCCTGGCCGGGCTAGCGGGGGTATACGAGCAGTACTTC
>TRBV6-1|NA|TRBJ1-2|NA
CASSQGYGYTF
TGTGCCAGCAGTCAGGGATATGGCTACACCTTC
>TRBV7-9|NA|TRBJ2-2|NA
CASDGAGTSTGELFF
TGTGCCAGCGACGGGGCAGGGACAAGCACCGGGGAGCTGTTTTTT
>TRBV5-1|TRBD1|TRBJ2-2|NA
CASTKKQGANTGELFF
TGCGCCAGCACTAAGAAACAGGGGGCGAACACCGGGGAGCTGTTTTTT
>TRBV14|NA|TRBJ1-1|NA
CASSQVAGYGEAFF
TGTGCCAGCAGCCAAGTGGCAGGGTACGGTGAAGCTTTCTTT
>TRBV25-1|NA|TRBJ1-3|NA
CASSDVTGKAGNTIYF
TGTGCCAGCAGTGACGTTACAGGGAAGGCTGGAAACACCATATATTTT